The T cell receptor (beta chain) described here comes from a study of blood T cell repertoires in COVID-19 (dated by TCRdb to 2018 to 2020). Background for the entire study: The collaborator samples originated in the United States, Italy and Spain and spanned the acute and convalescent phases of COVID-19. A freely available public database, intended as a resource for researchers studying the immune response to SARS-CoV-2, is where the repertoires were released. HLA class I and class II types, where available, came from metadata supplied by the sample provider rather than from assay-based typing. Subjects who had been exposed to COVID-19, were actively infected with it, or had recovered from it provided the deeply sampled blood TCRbeta repertoires that made up the dataset. The samples were drawn from the first 160 participants of the ongoing ImmuneRACE study and from about 1,200 subjects provided by 6 global collaborators. The material from the prospective study consisted of cDNA or gDNA derived from T cells, B-cell-depleted T cells, or PBMCs. The sample metadata nearly always contained a de-identified subject ID, COVID-19 status, age in years and sex. The paper as a whole reports these results and caveats: Clinical and demographic metadata were provided uncurated, with the amount varying by source and participant.

TCRbeta CDR3 regions were amplified from genomic DNA by means of the immunoSEQ Assay, a bias-controlled multiplex PCR. The paper's processing steps were these. The number of nucleated cells in each sample was estimated from the amplification of reference gene primers within the assay. To quantify the absolute abundance of each unique TCRbeta CDR3 rearrangement, sequence reads were collapsed and filtered. For each sample, productive Simpson clonality was calculated as the square root of Simpson's diversity index over productive rearrangements. TCRdb took over this immuneACCESS table, retaining in-frame rearrangements with V and J assigned. Such tables are incomplete; in checked studies, under half of the missing clones stem from an unresolved V gene, and the remainder is unexplained. The V and J calls and the clone size are those of that table, but D and trimming were determined from the DNA. In this sample the table shows about 55,000 clones, over 75% of which occur a single time. 5.5% to 8% of the sample belongs to the ten largest clones.

CDR3 length: 15 amino acids, cysteine to phenylalanine. The entry retains the CDR3 DNA only, 45 bases that are in frame from base 1. Reading the germline V gene (reference sequence) gives CDR1 SGHKS and CDR2 YYEKEE. Clipping removes 2 bases from V and 5 bases from J, with 8 as the unmatched junction base count. In regard to this clone: The specificity of this receptor is unknown. Base qualities are not provided; no much larger clone lies one nucleotide away.

Whole blood was collected in K2EDTA tubes by collaborating institutions according to the institutions' own protocols. For TCRbeta analysis, collaborators shipped samples as frozen whole blood, isolated PBMCs, or DNA extracted from either of those sample types. The chain uses TRBV5-5 and TRBJ1-1; TRBD1 fits 8 bases in the junction. Input material: peripheral blood. This sequence was found in a man aged 40-50 years with acute or convalescent COVID-19. CDR3 protein: CASSFSGGEGTEAFF. Read as DNA, the sequence is TGTGCCAGCAGCTTCTCAGGGGGCGAAGGAACTGAAGCTTTCTTT.